A selection of T cell receptor beta chains follows, all from one sample in a study of blood T cells in healthy people across ages. One entry per CDR3 protein results from TCRdb running MiXCR on the 5' RACE reads. The data contain 1,300,000 or so distinct CDR3 sequences, 55% to 75% of them seen just once; the ten biggest clones take up 6.7%. Material: blood. The receptors were sampled from a man aged 18 to 29 in good health. Both conserved end residues are part of each CDR3. D genes are given only for firm matches. Size is omitted from some rows. Given values are once, few, many or a class for expanded clones.

d_call clone_size j_call v_call cdr3_nt cdr3_aa
- - TRBJ2-1 TRBV4-1 TGCGCCAGCAGCCAACAGCCTAGCAGCTCCTACAATGAGCAGTTCTTC CASSQQPSSSYNEQFF
TRBD2 few TRBJ2-1 TRBV20-1 TGCAGTGCTAGGGAAGGGAGGGGTTATGAGCAGTTCTTC CSAREGRGYEQFF
- few TRBJ2-7 TRBV12-3/TRBV12-4 TGTGCCAGCAGTTTAGGAGGGTCCTACAATGAGCAGTACTTC CASSLGGSYNEQYF
- - TRBJ2-5 TRBV7-9 TGTGCCAGCAGCTCCAGCTTAAGTGGGGTCGGGGAGACCCAGTACTTC CASSSSLSGVGETQYF
TRBD2 - TRBJ2-7 TRBV7-2 TGTGCCAGCAGCTTACCCAGGACTAGCGGGAGAGACGAGCAGTACTTC CASSLPRTSGRDEQYF
- - TRBJ2-2 TRBV6-2/TRBV6-3 TGTGCCAGCAGTTACTCGCGTGGCGGGAACACCGGGGAGCTGTTTTTT CASSYSRGGNTGELFF
TRBD2 few TRBJ2-1 TRBV12-3/TRBV12-4 TGTGCCAGCAGTCTCATTCCCAGCGGGGGTTACAATGAGCAGTTCTTC CASSLIPSGGYNEQFF
TRBD1 - TRBJ1-2 TRBV5-1 TGCGCCAGCAGCTTGGAACCGGCGGACAGGGGGCCCTATGGCTACACCTTC CASSLEPADRGPYGYTF
- - TRBJ2-7 TRBV5-1 TGCGCCAGCGGTCGGACCGCGAGCTCCTACAATGAGCAGTACTTC CASGRTASSYNEQYF
- - TRBJ2-6 TRBV20-1 TGCAGTGCTAGACGGACTTCTGGGGCCAACGTCCTGACTTTC CSARRTSGANVLTF
- - TRBJ1-4 TRBV12-3/TRBV12-4 TGTGCCAGCAGTTTAGCGGTGGGAAAACTGTTTTTT CASSLAVGKLFF
TRBD1 - TRBJ2-1 TRBV19 TGTGCCAGTAGAGCCGGGACAGGGATCGGGTTCTCCTACAATGAGCAGTTCTTC CASRAGTGIGFSYNEQFF
- - TRBJ2-1 TRBV5-1 TGCGCCAGCAGTCGTTCCGGGGGTTACTACAATGAGCAGTTCTTC CASSRSGGYYNEQFF
TRBD1 - TRBJ1-1 TRBV4-1 TGCGCCAGCAGCCCTCCCGGGACAGGGAACACTGAAGCTTTCTTT CASSPPGTGNTEAFF
TRBD1 - TRBJ1-2 TRBV2 TGTGCCAGCAGTGTACCAGGGGGCGCGGCCTATGGCTACACCTTC CASSVPGGAAYGYTF
- few TRBJ1-4 TRBV11-2 TGTGCCAGCAGCCGGACAGATAATGAAAAACTGTTTTTT CASSRTDNEKLFF
TRBD1 - TRBJ1-2 TRBV29-1 TGCAGCGTTCGGTTGGGACAGCACTATGGCTACACCTTC CSVRLGQHYGYTF
TRBD1 - TRBJ2-5 TRBV20-1 TGTAGTGCTAGACCGGGACAGGGGTCCTACGATCAGTACTTC CSARPGQGSYDQYF
- - TRBJ1-5 TRBV5-6 TGTGCCAGCAGCTTGGGTGTGGACCTCAGCAATCAGCCCCAGCATTTT CASSLGVDLSNQPQHF
- few TRBJ2-1 TRBV20-1 TGCAGTGCTACCCGGCGGGGATTTGAGCAGTTCTTC CSATRRGFEQFF
TRBD1 - TRBJ2-7 TRBV12-3/TRBV12-4 TGTGCCAGCAGTTTAGTCCCGGACAGGGGCAATGAGCAGTACTTC CASSLVPDRGNEQYF
TRBD1 - TRBJ1-5 TRBV20-1 TGCAGTGCTAGATACGACAGGGTACGGAGCCCCCAGCATTTT CSARYDRVRSPQHF
- - TRBJ2-3 TRBV28 TGTGCCAGCAGCCCCCCGACAGCGGGCACAGATACGCAGTATTTT CASSPPTAGTDTQYF
TRBD1 - TRBJ2-5 TRBV20-1 TGCAGTGCAGCGGACAGGGGATGGATAGAGACCCAGTACTTC CSAADRGWIETQYF
TRBD2 - TRBJ2-7 TRBV4-2 TGTGCCAGCAGCCAAGATCGACTAGCGGGAAACTCCTACGAGCAGTACTTC CASSQDRLAGNSYEQYF
TRBD2 - TRBJ2-1 TRBV20-1 TGCAGTGCTAGAGGTCAGCGGGAGCGGTCCTCCTACAATGAGCAGTTCTTC CSARGQRERSSYNEQFF
TRBD2 - TRBJ2-1 TRBV20-1 TGCAGTGCTGAAATAGCGGGGACGTACAATGAGCAGTTCTTC CSAEIAGTYNEQFF
TRBD1 - TRBJ2-5 TRBV4-3 TGCGCCAGCAGCCAAGACAGGGGGCTAATTAAAGAGACCCAGTACTTC CASSQDRGLIKETQYF
- - TRBJ2-7 TRBV9 TGTGCCAGCAGCGTAACCCGGGACCGAACCTACGAGCAGTACTTC CASSVTRDRTYEQYF
TRBD2 - TRBJ2-1 TRBV6-5 TGTGCCAGCAGGGGGGGGTATGGCACTGAGCAGTTCTTC CASRGGYGTEQFF
- - TRBJ2-4 TRBV10-2 TGCGCCAGCAGTGACGTTGGGAACATTCAGTACTTC CASSDVGNIQYF
- - TRBJ2-7 TRBV11-2 TGTGCCAGCAGCTTAGATCCCCCCCACGGGGGCATCTACGAGCAGTACTTC CASSLDPPHGGIYEQYF
TRBD2 once TRBJ2-5 TRBV6-2/TRBV6-3 TGTGCCAGCACCCCTAGCGGGGGGAGAAAGACCCAGTACTTC CASTPSGGRKTQYF
- few TRBJ2-1 TRBV15 TGTGCCACCAGCCACCTCCGGAATGAGCAGTTCTTC CATSHLRNEQFF
- - TRBJ2-3 TRBV7-2 TGTGCCAGCAGCTGGACTGGAAATACGCAGTATTTT CASSWTGNTQYF
- - TRBJ1-2 TRBV6-5 TGTGCCAGCAGTTACTCGAAAAGCACCCCGGGGGGCTACACCTTC CASSYSKSTPGGYTF
- - TRBJ1-3 TRBV12-3/TRBV12-4 TGTGCCAGCAGCCAGACAGCACCTGGAAACACCATATATTTT CASSQTAPGNTIYF
- few TRBJ2-7 TRBV29-1 TGCAGCGTTGGGCAGAGCCCCTACGAGCAGTACTTC CSVGQSPYEQYF
TRBD1 - TRBJ2-3 TRBV5-5 TGTGCCAGCAGCTCCGCCGACAGGGGAGCCCGAAGGGAGTATTTT CASSSADRGARREYF